This T cell receptor beta chain appears in the sequencing data of a study of OX40 agonist ivuxolimab in advanced cancers. Study context: A mean age of roughly 66 years, range roughly 20 to 90, was recorded, and roughly 83% were male. General observations from the study: Determination of antigen specificity was not performed for the expanded peripheral T cells.

A remark on this clone: Antigen: not known.

The table came from immunoSEQ multiplex PCR; TCRdb's copy has only in-frame clones and leaves some out. The sample lists fewer than 35,000 clones, roughly nine tenths occurring once. The CDR3 spans 13 residues. V was pared by 7 bases and J by 6 bases, with 9 bases of the junction left unmatched. Germline assignment: CDR1 SQVTM and CDR2 ANQGSEA. Sample: CD4+ or CD8+ T cells sorted from blood, taken in a trial of the OX40 agonist ivuxolimab. The genes are TRBV29-1 and TRBJ1-1; 9 bases fit TRBD1. This clonotype originated in an adult with an advanced solid tumor such as melanoma, head and neck, liver or kidney cancer. Here the CDR3 DNA reads TGCAGCGGGAGGGGTACAGGGGGCCCTGAAGCTTTCTTT. Its translation: CSGRGTGGPEAFF.